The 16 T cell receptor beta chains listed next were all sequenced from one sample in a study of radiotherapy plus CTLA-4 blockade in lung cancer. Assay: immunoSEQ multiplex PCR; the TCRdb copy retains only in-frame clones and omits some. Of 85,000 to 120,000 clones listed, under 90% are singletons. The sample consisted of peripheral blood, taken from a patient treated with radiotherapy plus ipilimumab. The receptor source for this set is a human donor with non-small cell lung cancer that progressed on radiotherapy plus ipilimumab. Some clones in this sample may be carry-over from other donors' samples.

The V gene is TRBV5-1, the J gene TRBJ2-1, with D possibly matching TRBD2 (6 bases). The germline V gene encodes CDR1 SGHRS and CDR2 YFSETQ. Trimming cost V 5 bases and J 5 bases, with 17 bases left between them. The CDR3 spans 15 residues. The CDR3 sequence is CASRQTSFPNNEQFF. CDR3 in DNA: TGCGCCAGCAGGCAAACTAGCTTTCCCAACAATGAGCAGTTCTTC.

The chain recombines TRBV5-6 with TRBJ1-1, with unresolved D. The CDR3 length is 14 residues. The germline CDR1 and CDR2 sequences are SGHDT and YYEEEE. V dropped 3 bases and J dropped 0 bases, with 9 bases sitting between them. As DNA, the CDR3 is TGTGCCAGCAGCTCCGACACCATGAACACTGAAGCTTTCTTT. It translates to CASSSDTMNTEAFF.

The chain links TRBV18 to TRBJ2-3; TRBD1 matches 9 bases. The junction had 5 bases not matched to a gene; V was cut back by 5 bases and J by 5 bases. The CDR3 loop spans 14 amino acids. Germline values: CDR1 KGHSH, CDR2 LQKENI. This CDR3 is CASSRTGAQDTQYF. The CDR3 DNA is TGTGCCAGCTCAAGGACAGGGGCACAAGATACGCAGTATTTT. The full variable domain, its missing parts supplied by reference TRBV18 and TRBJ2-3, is NAGVMQNPRHLVRRRGQEARLRCSPMKGHSHVYWYRQLPEEGLKFMVYLQKENIIDESGMPKERFSAEFPKEGPSILRIQQVVRGDSAAYFCASSRTGAQDTQYFGPGTRLTVL.

The CDR3 loop reads CASSWSGGRTEAFF. In DNA form, the CDR3 reads TGTGCCAGCAGTTGGAGCGGGGGCCGGACTGAAGCTTTCTTT. This rearrangement joins TRBV28 to TRBJ1-1; tentatively, D is TRBD1 (6 bases). CDR3 length: 14 amino acids. With 4 bases removed from V and 5 bases from J, the gap between germline ends came to 14 bases. Germline values: CDR1 MDHEN, CDR2 SYDVKM.

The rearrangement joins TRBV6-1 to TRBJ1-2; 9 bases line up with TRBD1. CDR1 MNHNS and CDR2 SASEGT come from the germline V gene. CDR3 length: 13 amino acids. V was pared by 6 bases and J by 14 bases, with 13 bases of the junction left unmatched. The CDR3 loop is CASSPGQGRSVTF. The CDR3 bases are TGTGCCAGCAGCCCGGGACAGGGAAGGTCGGTGACCTTC.

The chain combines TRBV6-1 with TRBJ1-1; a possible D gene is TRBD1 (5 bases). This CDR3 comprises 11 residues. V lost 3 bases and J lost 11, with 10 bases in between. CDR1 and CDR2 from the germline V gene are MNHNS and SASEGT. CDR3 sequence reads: CASSEPRAAFF. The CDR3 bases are TGTGCCAGCAGTGAGCCCAGGGCGGCTTTCTTT.

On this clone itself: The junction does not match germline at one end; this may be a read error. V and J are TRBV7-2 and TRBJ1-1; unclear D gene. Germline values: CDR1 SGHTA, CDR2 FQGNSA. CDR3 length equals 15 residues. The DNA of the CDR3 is TGTGCCAGCAGCCCCTACGAGAATTATCGTGCTGAAACTTTCTTT. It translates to CASSPYENYRAETFF. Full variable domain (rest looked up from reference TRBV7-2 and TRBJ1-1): GAGVSQSPSNKVTEKGKDVELRCDPISGHTALYWYRQSLGQGLEFLIYFQGNSAPDKSGLPSDRFSAERTGGSVSTLTIQRTQQEDSAVYLCASSPYENYRAETFFGQGTRLTVV.

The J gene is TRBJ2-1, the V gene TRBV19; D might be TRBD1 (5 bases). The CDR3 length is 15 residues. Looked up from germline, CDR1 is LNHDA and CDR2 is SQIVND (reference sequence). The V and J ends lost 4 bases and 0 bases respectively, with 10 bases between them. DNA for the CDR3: TGTGCCAGTAGTAAGGGGTCAGGCTCCTACAATGAGCAGTTCTTC. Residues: CASSKGSGSYNEQFF.

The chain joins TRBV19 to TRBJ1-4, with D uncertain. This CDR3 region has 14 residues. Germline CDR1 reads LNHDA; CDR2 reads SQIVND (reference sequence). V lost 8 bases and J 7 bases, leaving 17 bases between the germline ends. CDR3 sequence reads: CASERTAGSEKLFF. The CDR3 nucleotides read TGTGCCAGTGAGCGGACCGCTGGGAGTGAAAAACTGTTTTTT. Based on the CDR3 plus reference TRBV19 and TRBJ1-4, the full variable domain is DGGITQSPKYLFRKEGQNVTLSCEQNLNHDAMYWYRQDPGQGLRLIYYSQIVNDFQKGDIAEGYSVSREKKESFPLTVTSAQKNPTAFYLCASERTAGSEKLFFGSGTQLSVL.

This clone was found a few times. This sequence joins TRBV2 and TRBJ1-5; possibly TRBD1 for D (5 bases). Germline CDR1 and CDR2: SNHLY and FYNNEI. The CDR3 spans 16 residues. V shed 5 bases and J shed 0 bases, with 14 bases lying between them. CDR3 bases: TGTGCCAGCAGTCCAGGGCCCAATTATAGCAATCAGCCCCAGCATTTT. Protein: CASSPGPNYSNQPQHF.

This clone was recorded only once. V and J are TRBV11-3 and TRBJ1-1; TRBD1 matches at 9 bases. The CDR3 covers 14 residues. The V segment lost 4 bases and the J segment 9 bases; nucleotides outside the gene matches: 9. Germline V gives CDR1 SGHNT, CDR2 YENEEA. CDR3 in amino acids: CASSSTLDRGKAFF. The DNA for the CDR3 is TGTGCCAGCAGCTCGACCCTTGACAGGGGGAAAGCTTTCTTT.

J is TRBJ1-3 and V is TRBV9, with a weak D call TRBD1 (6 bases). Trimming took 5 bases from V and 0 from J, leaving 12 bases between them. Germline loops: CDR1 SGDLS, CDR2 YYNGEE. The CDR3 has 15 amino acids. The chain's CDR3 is CASSRQVHSGNTIYF. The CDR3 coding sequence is TGTGCCAGCAGTCGACAGGTCCACTCTGGAAACACCATATATTTT.

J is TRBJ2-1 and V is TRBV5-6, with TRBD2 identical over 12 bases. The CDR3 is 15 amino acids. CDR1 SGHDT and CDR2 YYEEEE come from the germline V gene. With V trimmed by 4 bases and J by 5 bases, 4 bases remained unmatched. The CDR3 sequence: CASSRTSGANNEQFF. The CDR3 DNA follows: TGTGCCAGCAGCCGGACTAGCGGGGCGAACAATGAGCAGTTCTTC. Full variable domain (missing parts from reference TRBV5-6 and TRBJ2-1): DAGVTQSPTHLIKTRGQQVTLRCSPKSGHDTVSWYQQALGQGPQFIFQYYEEEERQRGNFPDRFSGHQFPNYSSELNVNALLLGDSALYLCASSRTSGANNEQFFGPGTRLTVL.

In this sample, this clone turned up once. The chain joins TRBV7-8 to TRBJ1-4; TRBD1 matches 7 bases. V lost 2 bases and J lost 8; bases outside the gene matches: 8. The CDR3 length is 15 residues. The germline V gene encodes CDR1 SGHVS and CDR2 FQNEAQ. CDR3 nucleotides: TGTGCCAGCAGCTTACGTAGGGGGCGCGAGGAAAAACTGTTTTTT. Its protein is CASSLRRGREEKLFF.

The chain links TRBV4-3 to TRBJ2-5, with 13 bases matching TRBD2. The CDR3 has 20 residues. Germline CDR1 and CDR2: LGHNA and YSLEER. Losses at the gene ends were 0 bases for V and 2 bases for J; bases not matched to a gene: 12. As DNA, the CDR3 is TGCGCCAGCAGCCAAGATAGAACCGGGACTAGCGGGGCAGAGCAAGAGACCCAGTACTTC. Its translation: CASSQDRTGTSGAEQETQYF.

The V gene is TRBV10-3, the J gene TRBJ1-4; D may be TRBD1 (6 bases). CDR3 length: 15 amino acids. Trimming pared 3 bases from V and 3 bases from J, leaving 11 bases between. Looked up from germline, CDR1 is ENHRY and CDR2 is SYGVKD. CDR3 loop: CAISDGGAANEKLFF. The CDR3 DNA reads TGTGCCATCAGTGATGGGGGGGCTGCTAATGAAAAACTGTTTTTT.